These 21 T cell receptor beta chains were sequenced from one sample in a study of T cell responses to AZD1222 COVID-19 vaccine. Method: immunoSEQ multiplex PCR; TCRdb's copy keeps in-frame clones and lacks some. Seen here are approximately 90,000 clones, roughly 91% observed once, and the top ten hold less than 4%. Sequences were derived from peripheral blood, sampled on day 0 of AZD1222 vaccination. Receptor source: an adult in good health.

V is TRBV5-1 and J is TRBJ2-7; 12 positions match TRBD2. Germline trimming cut 6 bases from V and 4 bases from J; bases unmatched to any gene: 11. Looked up from germline, CDR1 is SGHRS and CDR2 is YFSETQ. The CDR3 runs 16 residues. CDR3 coding DNA: TGCGCCAGCACGGGGACTAGCGGGTCGATAGGGTACGAGCAGTACTTC. Encoded protein: CASTGTSGSIGYEQYF.

The V call is TRBV9, the J call TRBJ1-2; D may be TRBD1 (5 bases). This CDR3 is built from 15 residues. CDR1 and CDR2 (germline): SGDLS, YYNGEE. V was clipped by 3 bases and J by 7 bases, with 19 bases between them. The CDR3 DNA is TGTGCCAGCAGCGCCGGGGACGCCGGCCGGGGTGGCTACACCTTC. Protein: CASSAGDAGRGGYTF. The whole variable domain, filled in from reference TRBV9 and TRBJ1-2, reads DSGVTQTPKHLITATGQRVTLRCSPRSGDLSVYWYQQSLDQGLQFLIQYYNGEERAKGNILERFSAQQFPDLHSELNLSSLELGDSALYFCASSAGDAGRGGYTFGSGTRLTVV.

In its sample, this clone was seen once. V gene TRBV3-1 (or the pseudogene TRBV3-2) combines with J gene TRBJ1-5; the D is unclear. The ends were cut back, 2 bases at V and 2 bases at J, with 13 bases in the middle. The CDR3 has 16 amino acids. Germline lookup yields CDR1 LGHDT and CDR2 YNNKEL (reference sequence). CDR3 loop: CASSQHPSGRNQPQHF. The CDR3 bases are TGTGCCAGCAGCCAACACCCGAGTGGGCGCAATCAGCCCCAGCATTTT.

With respect to this clone: At the DNA level, this CDR3 is encoded by other sequences in the same sample as well. The J gene is TRBJ2-6, the V gene TRBV5-1; D may be TRBD1 (6 bases). Trimming removed 5 bases from V and 2 bases from J, with 8 bases in between. Germline V gene data show CDR1 as SGHRS and CDR2 as YFSETQ. CDR3 length: 14 amino acids. The CDR3 bases are TGCGCCAGCAGACAGGGTGCTGGGGCCAACGTCCTGACTTTC. Its protein is CASRQGAGANVLTF. The complete variable domain, with remaining parts taken from reference TRBV5-1 and TRBJ2-6, reads KAGVTQTPRYLIKTRGQQVTLSCSPISGHRSVSWYQQTPGQGLQFLFEYFSETQRNKGNFPGRFSGRQFSNSRSEMNVSTLELGDSALYLCASRQGAGANVLTFGAGSRLTVL.

The chain joins TRBV11-2 to TRBJ1-2; 10 bases line up with TRBD1. CDR1 is SGHAT and CDR2 is FQNNGV in the germline V gene. The CDR3 is 16 residues long. Trimming removed 3 bases from V and 4 bases from J; junction bases left unmatched: 8. In DNA, the CDR3 is TGTGCCAGCAGCTTTACCGGGACAGGGGTTGCCTATGGCTACACCTTC. This translates into CASSFTGTGVAYGYTF.

The rearrangement uses TRBV5-1 and TRBJ1-2, with 8 bases matching TRBD1. The CDR3 is made up of 15 amino acids. In germline, CDR1 is SGHRS, CDR2 YFSETQ. V was pared by 1 base and J by 3 bases, with 5 bases of the junction left unmatched. The CDR3 spells CASSLHGQGDYGYTF. CDR3 DNA sequence: TGCGCCAGCAGCTTGCATGGACAGGGCGACTATGGCTACACCTTC.

The DNA of the CDR3 is TGTGCCAGCAGCCAAGGGACTATTGTCGAGACCCAGTACTTC. This codes for CASSQGTIVETQYF. The rearrangement uses TRBV3-1 (or the pseudogene TRBV3-2) and TRBJ2-5; D is perhaps TRBD2 (6 bases). The CDR3 runs to 14 residues. Trimming took off 1 base at V and 5 bases at J, with 11 bases between the two ends. Looked up from germline, CDR1 is LGHDT and CDR2 is YNNKEL (reference sequence).

The chain joins TRBV6-5 to TRBJ1-5, with D unclear. Germline assignment: CDR1 MNHEY and CDR2 SVGAGI. Deletions cut 0 bases from V and 13 bases from J, with 10 bases between. This CDR3 contains 12 residues. The CDR3 reads CASSYSGREQHF. The CDR3 nucleotides are TGTGCCAGCAGTTACTCAGGCCGCGAACAGCATTTT.

The rearrangement uses TRBV10-3 and TRBJ1-5; a weak D match, TRBD1 (6 bases). The CDR3 loop spans 13 amino acids. The V end lost 8 bases, the J end lost 5 bases, and 13 bases lay between the germline ends. The germline CDR1 and CDR2 sequences are ENHRY and SYGVKD. As DNA, the CDR3 is TGTGCCATCGGGGGGACACTTTATCAGCCCCAGCATTTT. This sequence encodes CAIGGTLYQPQHF.

The genes are TRBV5-1 and TRBJ2-2; 10 bases align to TRBD1. Germline V gives CDR1 SGHRS, CDR2 YFSETQ. J lost 6 bases, V lost 5 bases, and 10 bases had no gene match. CDR3 length: 16 amino acids. The CDR3 protein is CASRPPGTGDPGELFF. Written as DNA, the CDR3 is TGCGCCAGCAGACCGCCCGGGACAGGGGATCCCGGGGAGCTGTTTTTT.

V and J are TRBV24-1 and TRBJ1-5, with unresolved D. Germline CDR1 reads KGHDR; CDR2 reads SFDVKD. With 3 bases removed from V and 6 bases from J, the gap between germline ends came to 8 bases. The CDR3 extends over 13 amino acids. The CDR3: CATSDATLQPQHF. DNA for the CDR3: TGTGCCACCAGTGATGCGACACTTCAGCCCCAGCATTTT.

This clone is a singleton in its sample. The rearrangement links TRBV18 to TRBJ2-3; the D gene could be TRBD1 or TRBD2 (6 bases each). V lost 0 bases and J lost 2, with 12 bases in between. The germline V gene encodes CDR1 KGHSH and CDR2 LQKENI. The CDR3 length is 16 residues. CDR3 in amino acids: CASSPPVRGHTDTQYF. The CDR3, as DNA: TGTGCCAGCTCACCACCGGTCCGGGGGCACACAGATACGCAGTATTTT.

The chain is built from TRBV5-1 and TRBJ1-6, with D maybe TRBD1 (5 bases). CDR1 is SGHRS and CDR2 is YFSETQ in the germline V gene. V was cut by 4 bases and J by 4 bases, with 9 bases left in between. CDR3 length equals 14 residues. CDR3 sequence reads: CASSGTGYNSPLHF. CDR3 DNA: TGCGCCAGCAGCGGTACAGGATATAATTCACCCCTCCACTTT.

The chain uses TRBV5-1 and TRBJ2-2; 9 bases map to TRBD2. This CDR3 has 17 residues. Per germline, CDR1 SGHRS and CDR2 YFSETQ. Trimming at V came to 5 bases and at J to 6 bases, leaving 14 bases not matched to a gene. CDR3 sequence (DNA): TGCGCCAGCAGACTGGAATGGCTAGCGGGGCATGCCGGGGAGCTGTTTTTT. It yields the protein CASRLEWLAGHAGELFF.

This clone was observed once. This chain connects TRBV21-1 to TRBJ2-1; the table gives TRBD2 as D, unverified against the DNA. TRBV21-1 is described as a pseudogene. This CDR3 is built from 18 residues. The CDR3 loop is CASSKAGLAGGSYNEQFF. The DNA of the CDR3 is TGTGCCAGCAGCAAAGCCGGACTAGCGGGGGGGAGCTACAATGAGCAGTTCTTC.

The chain recombines TRBV18 with TRBJ1-2, with 12 bases that match TRBD1. V shed 6 bases, J shed 4 bases, and the junction held 6 bases outside the gene matches. The germline gives CDR1 KGHSH, CDR2 LQKENI. The CDR3 loop spans 15 amino acids. The CDR3 coding sequence is TGTGCCAGCTCGAAGGGACAGGGGGCGTTCTATGGCTACACCTTC. This translates into CASSKGQGAFYGYTF.

The chain carries TRBV6-1 and TRBJ1-2; D is unresolved. Trimming stripped 2 bases from V and 4 bases from J, with 14 bases between. Germline loops: CDR1 MNHNS, CDR2 SASEGT. This CDR3 is 15 amino acids long. DNA for the CDR3: TGTGCCAGCAGTGAAATCTCGGGGTTGACCTATGGCTACACCTTC. It codes for CASSEISGLTYGYTF.

The gene calls are TRBV19 and TRBJ1-2; D remains unclear. Per the germline V gene, CDR1 is LNHDA and CDR2 is SQIVND (reference sequence). CDR3 length: 15 residues. V lost 8 bases to trimming and J lost 1 base, with 17 bases between them. The CDR3 DNA follows: TGTGCCAGTGCCAAGGTGGGGTTAGGTAACTATGGCTACACCTTC. The encoded protein is CASAKVGLGNYGYTF.

The V call is TRBV19, the J call TRBJ2-1, with TRBD1 identical over 8 bases. The CDR3 sequence is 14 residues long. With V trimmed by 4 bases and J by 4 bases, 3 bases remained unmatched. Germline CDR1 LNHDA, CDR2 SQIVND (reference sequence). The CDR3 sequence: CASSKWTGYNEQFF. CDR3 bases: TGTGCCAGTAGTAAATGGACAGGGTACAATGAGCAGTTCTTC.

The rearrangement uses TRBV13 and TRBJ2-3; 7 positions agree with TRBD2. CDR3 size: 15 residues. CDR1 and CDR2 (germline): PRHDT, FYEKMQ (reference sequence). Trimming removed 4 bases from V and 0 bases from J; junction bases left unmatched: 4. The CDR3 loop reads CASSSTGGSTDTQYF. The CDR3 DNA sequence: TGTGCCAGCAGCTCAACGGGGGGTAGCACAGATACGCAGTATTTT.

J is TRBJ2-3 and V is TRBV5-1; tentatively, D is TRBD2 (5 bases). The CDR3 has 17 amino acids. The germline V gene has CDR1 SGHRS and CDR2 YFSETQ. V dropped 0 bases and J dropped 0 bases, with 14 bases sitting between them. CDR3: CASSLVGLGISTDTQYF. As DNA, the CDR3 is TGCGCCAGCAGCTTGGTAGGACTCGGAATTAGCACAGATACGCAGTATTTT.